This T cell receptor beta chain emerged from a study of T cell clones after liver transplantation. Data came from immunoSEQ multiplex PCR; TCRdb stores just in-frame clones and leaves some out. This sample has 50,000 or so clones; approximately 71% occur once, and the top ten carry just under 10%. This TCR derives from a human patient who received a liver transplant. The graft donor may account for some of the T cells. The input for sequencing was CD4+ T cells from blood, taken around 54 months after liver transplant.

The CDR3 loop is CASTGVSRNQPQHF. In DNA form, the CDR3 reads TGTGCCAGTACCGGGGTGAGCCGGAATCAGCCCCAGCATTTT. The V gene is TRBV19, the J gene TRBJ1-5; D not certain. The germline V gene encodes CDR1 LNHDA and CDR2 SQIVND (reference sequence). With 7 bases removed from V and 4 bases from J, the gap between germline ends came to 14 bases. The CDR3 loop spans 14 amino acids.